What follows describes a single T cell receptor (beta chain). Its antigen is not identified. The data derive from a study of T cell clonotyping in hematopoietic cell transplantation. General study results and limits: Recipient TCR diversity dropped after transplant; expanded clonotypes rose from day 30 to 180.

CDR3 length equals 15 residues. Trimming shortened V by 6 bases and J by 4 bases, and 22 bases separated the two germline ends. Germline V lookup: CDR1 GTSNPN, CDR2 SVGIG (reference sequence). Using immunoSEQ multiplex PCR, the repertoire was profiled, and TCRdb retains in-frame clones only, with some absent. The sample includes 1,500 to 2,000 clones, 78% of them seen just once. The chain combines TRBV30 with TRBJ2-7; a weak D match, TRBD1 (5 bases). This material consisted of PBMCs, taken 30 days after allogeneic stem cell transplant. This TCR derives from a male patient aged 55 to 69 who had an allogeneic stem cell transplant, so the T cells may come from the graft donor. Some clones in this sample may be carry-over from other donors' samples. This CDR3 reads CACHIDWGAKYEQYF. DNA of the CDR3: TGTGCCTGCCATATTGATTGGGGCGCGAAGTACGAGCAGTACTTC.